The rows below give T cell receptor beta chains drawn from one sample of a study of human T cells and chemical hapten exposure. TCRdb ran MiXCR on the RACE reads and lists one entry per CDR3 protein. The sample has around 300,000 distinct CDR3 sequences, about 5% seen once. Sequenced material: whole blood, taken in connection with sensitization to the hapten diphenylcyclopropenone (DPC). The source of these receptors is a woman aged 18-29 years with alopecia areata. Some clones in this sample may be carry-over from other donors' samples. Both conserved end residues are part of each CDR3.

v_gene	CDR3aa
TRBV12-5	CASGWSTGTANYGYTF
TRBV6-5	CASSYPGQGLYEQYF
TRBV7-3	CASSSLQGAITEAFF
TRBV28	CASSLYAVSNQPQHF
TRBV4-1	CASSQALTGAYGYTF
TRBV6-5	CASSPSGYENNEQFF
TRBV7-2	CASSFTRDSEAFF
TRBV6-2/TRBV6-3	CASSSALAGEDEQYF
TRBV29-1	CSVEGQGVLAFF
TRBV7-8	CASSYRVNLEKLFF
TRBV25-1	CASSGEDRAYYEQYF
TRBV3-1	CASKPGLRSVNTEAFF